A single sample is the source of the 25 T cell receptor beta chains below, sequenced in a study of cytomegalovirus exposure and HLA in healthy donors. Some clones are missing from TCRdb's copy, which holds only in-frame ones; the method was immunoSEQ multiplex PCR. The table has around 350,000 clones, around 86% seen once. Sample: PBMCs. The receptors were sampled from a woman in her late teens or twenties in good health and CMV-seronegative.

J is TRBJ2-1 and V is TRBV6-5, with a possible D match to TRBD1 (6 bases). This CDR3 comprises 14 residues. The V and J ends lost 6 bases and 4 bases respectively, with 13 bases between them. The germline V gene encodes CDR1 MNHEY and CDR2 SVGAGI. The DNA of the CDR3 is TGTGCCAGCAGCACACAGGGAGAATACAATGAGCAGTTCTTC. It is translated as CASSTQGEYNEQFF.

The CDR3, as DNA: TGTGCCAGCAGGGGACTAGCGGAGAGGGATGAGCAGTTCTTC. Residues: CASRGLAERDEQFF. The chain is built from TRBV28 and TRBJ2-1; 11 positions agree with TRBD2. This CDR3 contains 14 residues. Germline V gives CDR1 MDHEN, CDR2 SYDVKM. With 6 bases clipped from V and 8 bases from J, the junction kept 6 bases outside the gene matches.

The rearrangement joins TRBV4-1 to TRBJ2-1; tentative D call: TRBD2 (5 bases). Trimming took off 0 bases at V and 4 bases at J, with 13 bases between the two ends. Per germline, CDR1 MGHRA and CDR2 YSYEKL. This CDR3 spans 16 amino acids. CDR3 in amino acids: CASSQDLTGKYNEQFF. The CDR3, as DNA: TGCGCCAGCAGCCAAGATCTGACGGGGAAATACAATGAGCAGTTCTTC.

V and J are TRBV27 and TRBJ2-1, with 8 bases matching TRBD2. Germline-derived CDR1 and CDR2 are MNHEY and SMNVEV (reference sequence). With 6 bases clipped from V and 8 bases from J, the junction kept 3 bases outside the gene matches. This CDR3 contains 12 residues. The CDR3 is CASSVSGDEQFF. The CDR3 coding sequence is TGTGCCAGCAGCGTTAGCGGGGATGAGCAGTTCTTC.

The rearrangement joins TRBV6-6 to TRBJ1-2, with D perhaps TRBD1 (5 bases). Trimming left V 7 bases short and J 7 bases short, with 19 bases between. This CDR3 spans 14 amino acids. Germline V gene sequence: CDR1 MNHNY, CDR2 SVGAGI (reference sequence). The CDR3: CASTPGGMMGGYTF. For the CDR3, the DNA is TGTGCCAGCACCCCGGGGGGGATGATGGGTGGCTACACCTTC.

The chain employs TRBV5-1 and TRBJ2-4; no reliable D call. Germline CDR1 reads SGHRS; CDR2 reads YFSETQ. V lost 2 bases, J lost 0 bases, and 9 bases lay in between. The CDR3 extends over 15 amino acids. For the CDR3, the DNA is TGCGCCAGCAGCTTCGATCCGGTAGCCAAAAACATTCAGTACTTC. Translated: CASSFDPVAKNIQYF.

The chain links TRBV29-1 to TRBJ1-1, with D possibly matching TRBD1 (5 bases). Germline V gives CDR1 SQVTM, CDR2 ANQGSEA. CDR3 size: 12 residues. V lost 3 bases to trimming and J lost 0 bases, with 5 bases between them. The CDR3 sequence is CSVDRVNTEAFF. CDR3 in DNA: TGCAGCGTTGACAGGGTGAACACTGAAGCTTTCTTT.

The chain joins TRBV14 to TRBJ2-2, with TRBD1 matching 8 bases. Losses at the gene ends were 3 bases for V and 5 bases for J; bases not matched to a gene: 14. This CDR3 has 18 amino acids. CDR1 SGHDN and CDR2 FVKESK come from the germline V gene. The CDR3 bases are TGTGCCAGCAGCCACGAATTCGGGACAGGAATTTTTACCGGGGAGCTGTTTTTT. As protein: CASSHEFGTGIFTGELFF.

The chain links TRBV5-6 to TRBJ2-1; TRBD1 is a possible D gene (5 bases). Germline V CDR1 and CDR2: SGHDT, YYEEEE. There are 14 residues in the CDR3. Trimming took off 3 bases at V and 9 bases at J, with 16 bases between the two ends. Here the CDR3 reads CASSYGKLRGEQFF. DNA of the CDR3: TGTGCCAGCAGCTACGGCAAATTAAGGGGTGAGCAGTTCTTC.

This chain uses TRBV28 with TRBJ2-5, with 8 nucleotides matching TRBD2. This CDR3 region has 15 residues. Losses at the gene ends were 5 bases for V and 5 bases for J; bases not matched to a gene: 10. CDR1 MDHEN and CDR2 SYDVKM come from the germline V gene. CDR3 coding DNA: TGTGCCAGCAGTCCGACCGGACTAGCATCTGAGACCCAGTACTTC. As protein: CASSPTGLASETQYF.

This clone was counted only a few times. The rearrangement links TRBV5-6 to TRBJ1-6; 9 bases fit TRBD1. Germline V gene lookup returns CDR1 SGHDT and CDR2 YYEEEE. The CDR3 totals 15 residues. J gave up 8 bases and V 1 base, and 4 bases lay outside the gene matches. DNA for the CDR3: TGTGCCAGCAGCTTGAGGACAGGGGTGGATTCACCCCTCCACTTT. Its translation is CASSLRTGVDSPLHF.

This clone appeared a single time. This chain connects TRBV27 to TRBJ2-1, with 8 bases fitting TRBD1. The CDR3 sequence is 17 residues long. Germline V gives CDR1 MNHEY, CDR2 SMNVEV (reference sequence). Trimming took 4 bases from V and 4 from J; bases not matched to a gene: 12. CDR3 residues: CASSSPTRGRKYNEQFF. The CDR3 bases are TGTGCCAGCAGTTCTCCCACCAGGGGGCGAAAATACAATGAGCAGTTCTTC.

The V call is TRBV7-9, the J call TRBJ1-1; 8 nucleotides match TRBD1. The germline V gene has CDR1 SEHNR and CDR2 FQNEAQ (reference sequence). The J segment lost 11 bases and the V segment lost 6 bases, leaving 17 bases of the junction unmatched. The CDR3 has 15 amino acids. The CDR3 region is CASRPPGQDKKGAFF. DNA for the CDR3: TGTGCCAGCAGACCACCGGGACAGGACAAAAAGGGCGCTTTCTTT.

The rearrangement links TRBV4-1 to TRBJ1-5; 11 bases are a match to TRBD1. Trimming at V came to 3 bases and at J to 6 bases, leaving 10 bases not matched to a gene. This CDR3 is built from 17 residues. The germline V gene encodes CDR1 MGHRA and CDR2 YSYEKL. The CDR3, as DNA: TGCGCCAGCAGCCATCGCCCCGGGACAGGGGGGACTCAGCCCCAGCATTTT. Its protein is CASSHRPGTGGTQPQHF.

CDR3 residues: CASSVEEGAPETQYF. Here the CDR3 DNA reads TGTGCCAGCAGCGTAGAGGAGGGGGCCCCAGAGACCCAGTACTTC. The chain carries TRBV9 and TRBJ2-5; possibly TRBD1 for D (7 bases). Trimming stripped 0 bases from V and 4 bases from J, with 13 bases between. This CDR3 is built from 15 residues. Germline V gives CDR1 SGDLS, CDR2 YYNGEE. Supplemented by reference TRBV9 and TRBJ2-5, the full variable domain reads DSGVTQTPKHLITATGQRVTLRCSPRSGDLSVYWYQQSLDQGLQFLIQYYNGEERAKGNILERFSAQQFPDLHSELNLSSLELGDSALYFCASSVEEGAPETQYFGPGTRLLVL.

This chain connects TRBV6-1 to TRBJ2-3; unclear D gene. Trimming removed 4 bases at V and 2 bases at J, with 10 bases between. This CDR3 has 14 amino acids. Germline loops: CDR1 MNHNS, CDR2 SASEGT. In nucleotides, the CDR3 is TGTGCCAGCAGTGGATTAATAGCCACAGATACGCAGTATTTT. The encoded protein is CASSGLIATDTQYF.

The CDR3 bases are TGTGCCAGCAGCGAAGGGGACTTCTCTTACACCGGGGAGCTGTTTTTT. It specifies CASSEGDFSYTGELFF. The V and J genes are TRBV9 and TRBJ2-2, with D possibly TRBD2 on 6 matching bases. This CDR3 has 16 residues. Germline lookup yields CDR1 SGDLS and CDR2 YYNGEE. V lost 3 bases and J lost 3, with 15 bases in between.

The chain links TRBV6-5 to TRBJ2-7; TRBD1 agrees at 10 bases. This CDR3 spans 13 amino acids. V gave up 2 bases and J gave up 7 bases; unmatched junction bases: 2. In germline, CDR1 is MNHEY, CDR2 SVGAGI. The CDR3 spells CASSYGQGVEQYF. In nucleotides, the CDR3 is TGTGCCAGCAGTTACGGACAGGGGGTTGAGCAGTACTTC.

J is TRBJ2-3 and V is TRBV2, with 9 bases aligning to TRBD1. V trimming: 4 bases; J trimming: 3 bases; junction bases outside the gene matches: 8. The CDR3 runs 16 residues. CDR1 and CDR2 from the germline V gene are SNHLY and FYNNEI. The CDR3 coding sequence is TGTGCCAGCAGTGTCAACCGGGACAGGGCGACAGATACGCAGTATTTT. Its protein product is CASSVNRDRATDTQYF.

A word on this clone: At one boundary the junction diverges from the germline segment, which might be a read error. The chain carries TRBV27 and TRBJ1-4, with D possibly matching TRBD1 (5 bases). The CDR3 extends over 15 amino acids. Germline CDR1 is MNHEY and CDR2 is SMNVEV (reference sequence). The CDR3 protein is CASSLTPGGNDKLFF. Written as DNA, the CDR3 is TGTGCCAGCAGTTTAACGCCCGGGGGTAATGATAAACTGTTTTTT.

As DNA, the CDR3 is TGTGCCAGCAGTGTCGACAGGGGGGCCTATGGCTACACCTTC. As protein: CASSVDRGAYGYTF. This sequence joins TRBV6-1 and TRBJ1-2; 9 nucleotides align to TRBD1. There are 14 residues in the CDR3. From germline, CDR1 is MNHNS and CDR2 SASEGT. V lost 4 bases to trimming and J lost 4 bases; unmatched junction nucleotides: 4.

J is TRBJ2-4 and V is TRBV2; 8 bases are a match to TRBD2. The ends lost 2 bases at V and 7 bases at J; junction bases unmatched: 16. Germline CDR1 SNHLY, CDR2 FYNNEI. This CDR3 comprises 18 residues. DNA for the CDR3: TGTGCCAGCAGTGAATTAGGGCGGGGGGTCCACATTATCAACATTCAGTACTTC. Protein product: CASSELGRGVHIINIQYF.

The rearrangement joins TRBV2 to TRBJ2-5; the D gene is possibly TRBD2 (6 bases). Trimming removed 3 bases at V and 2 bases at J, with 13 bases between. In germline, CDR1 is SNHLY, CDR2 FYNNEI. The CDR3 consists of 15 residues. Here the CDR3 DNA reads TGTGCCAGCAGTGACTTAGCGGAGGGACAAGAGACCCAGTACTTC. This translates into CASSDLAEGQETQYF.

The chain joins TRBV25-1 to TRBJ2-1; TRBD2 matches 7 bases. CDR1 is MGHDK, CDR2 SYGVNS, per germline. The CDR3 extends over 16 amino acids. The V gene end was trimmed by 1 base and the J gene end by 4 bases; junction bases not matched to a gene: 7. The CDR3 nucleotides read TGTGCCAGCAGTGAATTGGGCCTAGCGGATTACAATGAGCAGTTCTTC. Translated: CASSELGLADYNEQFF.

This chain connects TRBV6-1 to TRBJ1-4; D is perhaps TRBD1 (6 bases). Germline CDR1 MNHNS, CDR2 SASEGT. V gave up 6 bases and J gave up 3 bases, with 8 bases separating them. CDR3 length: 13 amino acids. CDR3 loop: CASSGQPNEKLFF. In nucleotides, the CDR3 is TGTGCCAGCAGCGGACAGCCTAATGAAAAACTGTTTTTT.